This T cell receptor beta chain appears in the sequencing data of a study of OX40 agonist ivuxolimab in advanced cancers. Study-level findings and limits: Low normalized T-cell clonal expansion was additionally recorded for some nonresponders.

Data came from immunoSEQ multiplex PCR; TCRdb stores just in-frame clones and leaves some out. The sample consists of tens of thousands of clones, around nine tenths of them appearing once. Trimming stripped 4 bases from V and 0 bases from J, with 8 bases between. Germline V CDR1 and CDR2: SGHAT, FQNNGV. This CDR3 comprises 14 residues. With respect to this clone: Its specificity is unknown.

Researchers took blood at baseline, on cycle 4 day 1, and on cycle 7 day 1. Sample: CD4+ or CD8+ T cells sorted from blood, taken in a trial of the OX40 agonist ivuxolimab. This chain connects TRBV11-2 to TRBJ2-3; D gene uncertain. The source of this sequence is an adult with an advanced solid tumor such as melanoma, head and neck, liver or kidney cancer. As DNA, the CDR3 is TGTGCCAGCAGCTCGCGTGCTAGCACAGATACGCAGTATTTT. Amino acid sequence: CASSSRASTDTQYF.